Shown below are 24 T cell receptor beta chains from a single sample sequenced in a study of T cells in Graves' hyperthyroidism and ophthalmopathy. RNA transcripts served as the template for amplifying TCR beta CDR3 regions. HTBI primers were the set used in a first-round RT-PCR of the TCR CDR3. TCRdb fed the multiplex PCR reads into MiXCR, producing one record per CDR3 protein. This table has a few hundred thousand distinct CDR3 sequences, 20% to 30% appearing once. Sequencing was carried out using blood. The receptors come from a man between 50 and 59 years old with Graves' hyperthyroidism.

This chain links TRBV3-1 with TRBJ2-1; the match to TRBD2 covers 7 bases. From germline, CDR1 is LGHDT and CDR2 YNNKEL (reference sequence). J lost 6 bases, V lost 5 bases, and 7 bases had no gene match. The CDR3 runs to 14 residues. CDR3 nucleotides: TGTGCCAGCAGCTGGGGGAGGGCCACCAATGAGCAGTTCTTC. Translation: CASSWGRATNEQFF.

V is TRBV6-5 and J is TRBJ1-3; D may be TRBD1 (6 bases). From germline, CDR1 is MNHEY and CDR2 SVGAGI. The CDR3 runs 16 residues. V was pared by 4 bases and J by 1 base, with 14 bases between. The CDR3 DNA follows: TGTGCCAGCAGTTTCACACAGGGAGAATCTGGAAACACCATATATTTT. This codes for CASSFTQGESGNTIYF.

The chain couples TRBV6-5 to TRBJ2-3, with D possibly TRBD2 on 6 matching bases. Germline CDR1 MNHEY, CDR2 SVGAGI. This CDR3 has 16 residues. With 0 bases removed from V and 2 bases from J, the gap between germline ends came to 12 bases. The CDR3 is CASSYSQRVITDTQYF. The CDR3 nucleotides are TGTGCCAGCAGTTACTCTCAGCGGGTGATCACAGATACGCAGTATTTT.

The chain uses TRBV11-2 and TRBJ1-4; 10 bases match TRBD1. This CDR3 comprises 16 residues. Germline V gene lookup returns CDR1 SGHAT and CDR2 FQNNGV. V shed 5 bases, J shed 6 bases, and the junction held 9 bases outside the gene matches. The CDR3 region is CASSPPDRGLDEKLFF. The CDR3 nucleotides are TGTGCCAGCAGCCCACCCGACAGGGGGCTGGATGAAAAACTGTTTTTT.

This clonotype was counted between two and nine times. The chain couples TRBV20-1 to TRBJ1-2; 7 bases align to TRBD1. This CDR3 is built from 14 residues. With V trimmed by 6 bases and J by 1 base, 8 bases remained unmatched. The germline gives CDR1 DFQATT, CDR2 SNEGSKA (reference sequence). The CDR3 nucleotides read TGCAGTGCGCGCGCCGGACAGGATAACTATGGCTACACCTTC. Its translation: CSARAGQDNYGYTF.

This clonotype was picked up one time. This chain uses TRBV5-1 with TRBJ2-2; possibly TRBD1 for D (5 bases). With 4 bases removed from V and 0 bases from J, the gap between germline ends came to 16 bases. The CDR3 is 17 amino acids. Germline V CDR1 and CDR2: SGHRS, YFSETQ. As DNA, the CDR3 is TGCGCCAGCAGCCGGACAATGGCCGGTTCGAACACCGGGGAGCTGTTTTTT. Protein product: CASSRTMAGSNTGELFF.

This clonotype occurred many times. The genes are TRBV12-3 or TRBV12-4 and TRBJ2-7; the D gene could be TRBD1 or TRBD2 (6 bases each). This CDR3 comprises 12 residues. V lost 3 bases, J lost 6 bases, and 9 bases lay in between. The CDR3 spells CASSLRGAEQYF. The DNA for the CDR3 is TGTGCCAGCAGTTTGAGGGGGGCCGAGCAGTACTTC.

This clonotype was recorded a few times. This chain links TRBV12-5 with TRBJ2-1; TRBD2 matches at 13 bases. Trimming cost V 5 bases and J 7 bases; bases outside gene matches: 5. The CDR3 length is 15 residues. Germline V gives CDR1 LGHNT, CDR2 FRNRAP. CDR3 loop: CASGPGTSGKNEQFF. The CDR3 bases are TGTGCTAGTGGTCCTGGGACTAGCGGGAAAAATGAGCAGTTCTTC.

A few counts support this clonotype. The J gene is TRBJ2-2, the V gene TRBV27; 7 bases fit TRBD2. Germline assignment: CDR1 MNHEY and CDR2 SMNVEV (reference sequence). V was clipped by 3 bases and J by 8 bases; unmatched bases: 12. The CDR3 extends over 16 amino acids. The CDR3: CASSFVRAGDSGELFF. The CDR3 DNA reads as TGTGCCAGCAGTTTCGTTAGGGCGGGAGACTCGGGGGAGCTGTTTTTT.

The V gene is TRBV4-1, the J gene TRBJ2-3; D is undetermined. Between the trimmed V and J ends, which lost 0 bases and 5 bases, there was a span of 12 bases. The CDR3 spans 15 residues. The germline CDR1 and CDR2 sequences are MGHRA and YSYEKL. CDR3 region: CASSQDGRGEDTQYF. CDR3 DNA sequence: TGCGCCAGCAGCCAAGACGGGCGTGGGGAAGATACGCAGTATTTT.

This clonotype was seen a few times. The V and J genes are TRBV27 and TRBJ2-7; tentatively, D is TRBD2 (5 bases). Trimming cost V 9 bases and J 0 bases, with 18 bases left between them. CDR1 is MNHEY, CDR2 SMNVEV, per germline (reference sequence). CDR3 length equals 15 residues. This CDR3 reads CASRAQDSYSYEQYF. The CDR3 DNA follows: TGTGCCAGTCGGGCCCAGGACTCTTACTCCTACGAGCAGTACTTC.

This clonotype was seen only a few times. The chain joins TRBV20-1 to TRBJ2-1; 7 bases line up with TRBD2. Looked up from germline, CDR1 is DFQATT and CDR2 is SNEGSKA (reference sequence). V lost 4 bases to trimming and J lost 7 bases; unmatched junction nucleotides: 4. The CDR3 has 12 amino acids. Here the CDR3 reads CSAIWGGNEQFF. In DNA, the CDR3 is TGCAGTGCTATCTGGGGAGGGAATGAGCAGTTCTTC.

This clonotype was seen a handful of times. With a much larger clone just one base away, this may be a read error. V gene TRBV7-3 combines with J gene TRBJ2-1, with 12 bases lining up with TRBD2. This CDR3 is 18 amino acids long. Germline assignment: CDR1 SGHTA and CDR2 FQGTGA. CDR3 nucleotides: TGTGCCAGCAGCTTGGGACTAGCGGGTTCCAGAGGGGACAATGGGCAGTTCTTC. It yields the protein CASSLGLAGSRGDNGQFF.

The J gene is TRBJ2-1, the V gene TRBV5-6; TRBD2 matches at 10 bases. Losses at the gene ends were 0 bases for V and 4 bases for J; bases not matched to a gene: 7. Germline V gene sequence: CDR1 SGHDT, CDR2 YYEEEE. The CDR3 contains 17 residues. The CDR3 reads CASSLEGLAGEYNEQFF. The CDR3 nucleotides are TGTGCCAGCAGCTTGGAGGGCCTAGCGGGAGAATACAATGAGCAGTTCTTC.

This rearrangement joins TRBV10-3 to TRBJ1-1, with D unresolved. Germline V gives CDR1 ENHRY, CDR2 SYGVKD. Trimming shortened V by 0 bases and J by 3 bases, and 5 bases separated the two germline ends. The CDR3 consists of 13 residues. The CDR3 sequence: CAISESWDTEAFF. CDR3 in DNA: TGTGCCATCAGTGAGTCTTGGGACACTGAAGCTTTCTTT.

The J gene is TRBJ2-3, the V gene TRBV2; maybe TRBD2 (5 bases). V shed 7 bases and J shed 0 bases, with 14 bases lying between them. This CDR3 has 15 amino acids. The germline V gene has CDR1 SNHLY and CDR2 FYNNEI. The CDR3 DNA follows: TGTGCCAGCACCAACGACCCGGGGAGCACAGATACGCAGTATTTT. Its protein product is CASTNDPGSTDTQYF.

As to this clonotype: A much larger clonotype is one base distant, so this may be a read error. V and J are TRBV24-1 and TRBJ2-1; unclear D gene. CDR3 size: 16 residues. Germline V gene lookup returns CDR1 KGHDR and CDR2 SFDVKD. The CDR3 DNA reads TGTGCCACCAGTGATGCGGAGACACGTTCCTACGATGAGCAGTTCTTC. Its translation: CATSDAETRSYDEQFF.

The chain recombines TRBV15 with TRBJ2-3; unclear D gene. Looked up from germline, CDR1 is LNHNV and CDR2 is YYDKDF (reference sequence). The CDR3 length is 12 residues. V shed 3 bases and J shed 4 bases, with 5 bases lying between them. CDR3 amino acids: CATSRGADTQYF. In nucleotides, the CDR3 is TGTGCCACCAGCAGGGGCGCAGATACGCAGTATTTT.

A few counts support this clonotype. The chain carries TRBV6-5 and TRBJ2-2, with D perhaps given as TRBD1 or TRBD2 (5 bases each). Germline CDR1 and CDR2: MNHEY and SVGAGI. V dropped 2 bases and J dropped 5 bases, with 12 bases sitting between them. The CDR3 consists of 15 residues. CDR3 nucleotides: TGTGCCAGCAGTTACGAGGGGCGGATTACCGGGGAGCTGTTTTTT. This gives the protein CASSYEGRITGELFF.

This chain joins TRBV4-1 and TRBJ2-2; D remains unclear. CDR3 length: 13 amino acids. Trimming shortened V by 1 base and J by 5 bases, and 5 bases separated the two germline ends. The germline V gene encodes CDR1 MGHRA and CDR2 YSYEKL. This CDR3 reads CASSQVETGELFF. The CDR3 DNA follows: TGCGCCAGCAGCCAAGTTGAGACCGGGGAGCTGTTTTTT.

The table lists this clonotype with many counts. The chain uses TRBV2 and TRBJ1-2; the D gene is possibly TRBD1 (6 bases). This CDR3 region has 13 residues. V shed 6 bases and J shed 2 bases, with 10 bases lying between them. The germline V gene encodes CDR1 SNHLY and CDR2 FYNNEI. CDR3 residues: CASSVDSNYGYTF. Written as DNA, the CDR3 is TGTGCCAGCAGCGTGGACAGCAACTATGGCTACACCTTC.

The chain is built from TRBV13 and TRBJ2-3, with 14 bases matching TRBD2. The CDR3 spans 17 residues. CDR1 PRHDT and CDR2 FYEKMQ come from the germline V gene (reference sequence). The junction had 9 bases not matched to a gene; V was cut back by 4 bases and J by 6 bases. CDR3 protein: CASSSAPGLAGADTQYF. Written as DNA, the CDR3 is TGTGCCAGCAGCTCTGCCCCGGGACTAGCGGGAGCGGATACGCAGTATTTT.

This clonotype was detected many times. The chain recombines TRBV20-1 with TRBJ2-5; possibly TRBD2 for D (6 bases). V was trimmed by 7 bases and J by 4 bases, leaving 25 bases between them. The CDR3 extends over 16 amino acids. Germline values: CDR1 DFQATT, CDR2 SNEGSKA (reference sequence). In DNA, the CDR3 is TGCAGTGGGTTAAAGACAGTGGGGGGAGTAGGAGAGACCCAGTACTTC. Its protein is CSGLKTVGGVGETQYF.

This chain uses TRBV5-1 with TRBJ2-7, with 11 bases matching TRBD1. Germline-derived CDR1 and CDR2 are SGHRS and YFSETQ. The trim removed 4 bases at V and 6 bases at J, leaving 6 bases unmatched. This CDR3 has 14 amino acids. Written as DNA, the CDR3 is TGCGCCAGCAGCCCCGGGACAGGGGGTTTCGAGCAGTACTTC. Translating it yields CASSPGTGGFEQYF.